This entry concerns a single T cell receptor (beta chain). Its antigen target is currently unknown. Per-nucleotide qualities are absent, and no much larger clonotype sits a single base away. All donors were healthy Caucasians. Three pairs of female monozygotic twins, all aged roughly 18 to 30 years, made up the twin cohort. Positive isolation kits from Invitrogen were used to isolate CD4+ and CD8+ T cell populations. Taken from cysteine to phenylalanine, the CDR3 has 15 residues. CDR3 DNA only is kept here, 45 bases in frame from base 1. Trimming costs V 5 bases and J 3 bases, and their ends lie 16 bases apart. For CDR1 and CDR2, the germline V gene lists SGHAT and FQNNGV. Library creation used 5' RACE. The reads were generated on an Illumina HiSeq 2000. Template switching added a universal primer binding site, and the final cDNA carried a unique molecular identifier that allowed TCR cDNA molecules to be counted accurately. First-strand cDNA for TCR alpha and beta chains was synthesized from specific primers in the conserved constant-segment region. Each cDNA library was double barcoded, with a SMART-Mk sample barcode plus Illumina barcodes, to control for contamination. Two successive PCR steps introduced TruSeq adapter sequences along with Illumina sample barcodes. The TCR alpha and beta cDNA libraries were sequenced on the Illumina HiSeq platform using custom primers. Processing in the source paper ran as follows. Raw reads were processed with MiGEC to extract unique molecular identifiers, and MiXCR was used to determine CDR3 positions. Recombination models were inferred per individual with the repgenHMM and IGoR tools using an EM algorithm. The analysis of shared clonotypes was done with the tcR package in R, with sharing normalized by the product of cloneset sizes. To study raw recombination free of thymic and clonal selection effects, out-of-frame nonproductive sequences were analyzed. The public reads were reprocessed in TCRdb via fastp at Q25 and MiXCR, keeping in-frame beta chains. Every entry covers one CDR3 protein and lists the most common genes and DNA from its rows. TCRdb assigned the V and J calls; the authors' analysis was not used. The table for this sample lists roughly 230,000 distinct CDR3 sequences; approximately 8.3% of them were counted only once. The top ten hold about 3% of the sample.

The source of the sample is a study of identical twins (TCRdb year 2016). In the study overall: To test whether fetal clonotypes persist, this study deep-sequenced TCR alpha and beta repertoires from monozygotic twins, from unrelated adults of various ages, and from cord blood. Replicate twin experiments were performed at different times using different library preparation protocols to rule out contamination.

Overall study results and their limits: A weaker excess of twin sharing was found in beta out-of-frame sequences because the signal-to-noise ratio was lowered by fewer shared sequences. Zero-insertion analyses could be partly confounded by invariant T cells such as MAIT and iNKT, though diverse VJ usage argued against such confounding for most clonotypes. Because the same donors could not be followed over many years, conclusions were based on cross-sectional statistical analysis. Compared with coincidental sharing between unrelated individuals, out-of-frame TCR alpha sequences shared between twins showed an excess of sequences with low generation probability. Fewer insertions were carried by abundant cord blood beta clonotypes; a weaker similar trend was observed in young adult naive repertoires, while no such trend was observed in memory repertoires. In monozygotic twins, recombination models systematically underestimated out-of-frame TCR alpha sharing, but the models matched the sharing seen between unrelated individuals.

The same data also went into a second study, on yellow fever vaccine responses in identical twins. The second investigation adds: According to the authors, in identical twins the way T cells responded to vaccination appeared partly convergent and partly personalized. Focusing on identical twins, the study followed the T cell clones that responded to the vaccine, and did so with precision.

This sequence originates from a woman aged 18-29 years in good health. Recombination linked TRBV11-2 to TRBJ1-1; TRBD1 could be the D gene, as 5 bases match. The sequenced sample was CD8+ T cells sorted from blood. DNA sequence: TGTGCCAGCAGCCTAGGCTTGGGGCCGGACACTGAAGCTTTCTTT. It specifies CASSLGLGPDTEAFF.